Listed below are T cell receptor beta chains from one sample, sequenced in a study of blood T cell repertoires in COVID-19. Measured with immunoSEQ multiplex PCR; TCRdb has only the in-frame clones, and not every one. The sample has roughly 150,000 clones, around 80% seen once. Material: peripheral blood. These receptors came from a woman older than 75 with acute or convalescent COVID-19. The CDR3 runs from the conserved cysteine through the conserved F or W. Each record gives: clone size, D gene, J gene, V gene, CDR3 DNA, CDR3 protein. D genes are given only for firm matches. Clone sizes are given selectively: once, few, many, or a class where the clone is expanded.

>NA|TRBD1|TRBJ2-1|TRBV4-1
TGCGCCAGCAGTAGACAGGGGGACAATGAGCAGTTCTTC
CASSRQGDNEQFF
>NA|NA|TRBJ1-5|TRBV3-1/TRBV3-2
TGTGCCAGCAGCCAAGGACAGATTAGCAATCAGCCCCAGCATTTT
CASSQGQISNQPQHF
>NA|NA|TRBJ1-2|TRBV27
TGTGCCAGCAGTCCAAACAGGGTACGCGGGTATGGCTACACCTTC
CASSPNRVRGYGYTF
>NA|NA|TRBJ2-3|TRBV4-1
TGCGCCAGCAGCCAAGTTGGGGGCCACTCAGATACGCAGTATTTT
CASSQVGGHSDTQYF
>few|NA|TRBJ1-2|TRBV6-6
TGTGCCAGCAGTCAGGGTCAGGGGATTAACTATGGCTACACCTTC
CASSQGQGINYGYTF
>once|TRBD1|TRBJ1-2|TRBV7-9
TGTGCCAGCAGCTTACAGACAGGGTTTTTTTGGGACTATGGCTACACCTTC
CASSLQTGFFWDYGYTF
>NA|TRBD1|TRBJ1-3|TRBV18
TGTGCCAGCTCACCGCTGACAGGGGCAAGTGGAAACACCATATATTTT
CASSPLTGASGNTIYF
>NA|TRBD1|TRBJ1-1|TRBV10-2
TGCGCCAGCAACCGGGACAGAAATGAAGCTTTCTTT
CASNRDRNEAFF
>NA|TRBD1|TRBJ1-6|TRBV5-1
TGCGCCAGCAGCTTGGCGGGGACAGCTTATAATTCACCCCTCCACTTT
CASSLAGTAYNSPLHF
>NA|NA|TRBJ2-2|TRBV5-1
TGCGCCAGCAGCCTTCATGGGGCCGCGAACACCGGGGAGCTGTTTTTT
CASSLHGAANTGELFF
>NA|NA|TRBJ2-3|TRBV9
TGTGCCAGCAGCGCCCGGGCGGGGGCCCTAATCACGCAGTATTTT
CASSARAGALITQYF
>NA|TRBD1|TRBJ1-2|TRBV30
TGTGCCTGGAAGACCCGGGACAGGGGGCCTGAAGGCTATGGCTACACCTTC
CAWKTRDRGPEGYGYTF
>NA|NA|TRBJ2-7|TRBV20-1
TGCAGTGCTAGTGGGCAGTACTACGAGCAGTACTTC
CSASGQYYEQYF
>NA|NA|TRBJ2-7|TRBV3-1/TRBV3-2
TGTGCCAGCGCGAGGGATTGGGGGCCGCGGCCCGAGCAGTACTTC
CASARDWGPRPEQYF
>NA|NA|TRBJ2-4|TRBV20-1
TGCAGTGCTAACGAGAAAAACATTCAGTACTTC
CSANEKNIQYF
>NA|NA|TRBJ2-7|TRBV28
TGTGCCAGCAGTACACACCCCGAGCAGTACTTC
CASSTHPEQYF
>NA|TRBD2|TRBJ2-2|TRBV5-4
TGTGCCAGCAGCTTGGTTGGACTAGCGGTCACCGGGGAGCTGTTTTTT
CASSLVGLAVTGELFF
>NA|NA|TRBJ2-7|TRBV5-1
TGCGCCAGCAGCTGGTCCCCGCGGACAGCAGGCTACGAGCAGTACTTC
CASSWSPRTAGYEQYF
>NA|NA|TRBJ1-1|TRBV7-3
TGTGCCAGCAGCACGACAGGGAACACTGAAGCTTTCTTT
CASSTTGNTEAFF
>once|TRBD2|TRBJ2-3|TRBV7-6
TGTGCCAGCAGCTTCGTCAGCGGGGGGGTATTTCGCACAGATACGCAGTATTTT
CASSFVSGGVFRTDTQYF
>NA|NA|TRBJ1-3|TRBV30
TGTGCCTGGAGGAGGGCCTTGGGAAACACCATATATTTT
CAWRRALGNTIYF
>NA|NA|TRBJ2-3|TRBV27
TGTGCCAGCGCGGATATAGAAAGCACAGATACGCAGTATTTT
CASADIESTDTQYF
>once|NA|TRBJ2-5|TRBV7-2
TGTGCCAGCAGCTTACCGGGAGAGACCCAGTACTTC
CASSLPGETQYF
>NA|NA|TRBJ2-7|TRBV27
TGTGCCACCCGGGGAATCTCCTACGAGCAGTACTTC
CATRGISYEQYF
>NA|NA|TRBJ2-7|TRBV3-1/TRBV3-2
TGTGCCAGCAGCCAAGTCACAGGGCCCCAAACCTCCTACGAGCAGTACTTC
CASSQVTGPQTSYEQYF
>NA|NA|TRBJ2-3|TRBV3-1/TRBV3-2
TGTGCCAGCAGCCAAGGTCTCTCCGGGAGTGCAGATACGCAGTATTTT
CASSQGLSGSADTQYF
>NA|NA|TRBJ1-4|TRBV4-3
TGCGCCAGCAGCCAATACGGACAGCCACGAGCAACTAATGAAAAACTGTTTTTT
CASSQYGQPRATNEKLFF
>NA|NA|TRBJ1-4|TRBV28
TGTGCCAGCACCCGTGCAACTAATGAAAAACTGTTTTTT
CASTRATNEKLFF
>once|NA|TRBJ2-3|TRBV7-2
TGTGCCAGCAGTACATCAGATACGCAGTATTTT
CASSTSDTQYF
>NA|NA|TRBJ2-2|TRBV7-9
TGTGCCAGCAGTCCACTTGCCTTCGTTTCCGGGGAGCTGTTTTTT
CASSPLAFVSGELFF
>few|TRBD2|TRBJ2-7|TRBV6-5
TGTGCCAGCAGTAACACCGCCGGGACTAGGAGCGAGCAGTACTTC
CASSNTAGTRSEQYF
>NA|NA|TRBJ1-6|TRBV5-1
TGCGCCAGCAGCTGGACAACGTCCTATAATTCACCCCTCCACTTT
CASSWTTSYNSPLHF
>NA|NA|TRBJ1-1|TRBV30
TGTGCCTGGAGCCCCGGGGGGGCCATGAACACTGAAGCTTTCTTT
CAWSPGGAMNTEAFF
>NA|TRBD1|TRBJ2-4|TRBV6-5
TGTGCCAGCAGTTTCCAGGGGGATGGGAACATTCAGTACTTC
CASSFQGDGNIQYF
>NA|TRBD1|TRBJ1-1|TRBV6-5
TGTGCCAGCACCGCCGGGACAGGGGTCACTGAAGCTTTCTTT
CASTAGTGVTEAFF
>NA|TRBD1|TRBJ1-1|TRBV11-3
TGTGCCAGCAGCTTACTACAGGGGACTGAAGCTTTCTTT
CASSLLQGTEAFF
>few|TRBD2|TRBJ2-1|TRBV7-9
TGTGCCAGCAGCTTTCTCCCGGGGGGGCATAATGAGCAGTTCTTC
CASSFLPGGHNEQFF
>few|NA|TRBJ1-2|TRBV6-5
TGTGCCAGCAGTTACTCGTTGACCGGGGGAGACTATGGCTACACCTTC
CASSYSLTGGDYGYTF
>NA|TRBD1|TRBJ2-2|TRBV5-6
TGTGCCAGCAGCTTGTTGGCCGGACAGGGTTCGACCACCGGGGAGCTGTTTTTT
CASSLLAGQGSTTGELFF
>NA|NA|TRBJ1-1|TRBV19
TGTGCCAGTAGTAAGCGAGCGACAGTAATGAACACTGAAGCTTTCTTT
CASSKRATVMNTEAFF
>NA|TRBD1|TRBJ1-3|TRBV5-5
TGTGCCAGCAGCCGGAGGCCGGGACAGGTTAGCTCTGGAAACACCATATATTTT
CASSRRPGQVSSGNTIYF
>NA|NA|TRBJ2-5|TRBV27
TGTGCCAGCAGTCGCGGGAACCAAGAGACCCAGTACTTC
CASSRGNQETQYF
>NA|NA|TRBJ1-3|TRBV9
TGTGCCAGCAGCGTAGACCGATTTGGGGGGACTGGAAACACCATATATTTT
CASSVDRFGGTGNTIYF
>NA|TRBD1|TRBJ2-5|TRBV27
TGTGCCAGCAGTTACAGGGGGCAAGAGACCCAGTACTTC
CASSYRGQETQYF
>NA|TRBD2|TRBJ2-3|TRBV28
TGTGCCAGCAGTTCGCCGATTAGCGGGTGGGGGGATACGCAGTATTTT
CASSSPISGWGDTQYF
>NA|NA|TRBJ1-2|TRBV6-1
TGTGCCAGCAGTGAACACGGGAGACCCAACTATGGCTACACCTTC
CASSEHGRPNYGYTF
>once|NA|TRBJ2-5|TRBV19
TGTGCCAGTAGTTCGGAAGGCCATGAGGGGACCCAGTACTTC
CASSSEGHEGTQYF
>once|NA|TRBJ2-7|TRBV7-6
TGTGCCAGCAGCCGGGCCGGACGGGGGGCGACCTCCTACGAGCAGTACTTC
CASSRAGRGATSYEQYF